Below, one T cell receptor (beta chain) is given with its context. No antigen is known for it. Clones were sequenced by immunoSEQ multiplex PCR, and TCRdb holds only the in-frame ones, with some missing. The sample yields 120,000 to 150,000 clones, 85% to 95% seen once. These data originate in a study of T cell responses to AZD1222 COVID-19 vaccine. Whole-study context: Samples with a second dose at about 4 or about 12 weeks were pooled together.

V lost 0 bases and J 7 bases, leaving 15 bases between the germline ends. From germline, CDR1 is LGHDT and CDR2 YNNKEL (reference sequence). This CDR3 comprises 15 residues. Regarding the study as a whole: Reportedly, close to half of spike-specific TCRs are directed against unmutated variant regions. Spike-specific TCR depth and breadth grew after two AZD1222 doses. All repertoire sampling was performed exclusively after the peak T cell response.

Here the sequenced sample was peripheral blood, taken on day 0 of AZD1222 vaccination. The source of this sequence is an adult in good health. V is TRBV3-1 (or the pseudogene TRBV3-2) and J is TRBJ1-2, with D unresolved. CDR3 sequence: CASSQDLKGSFGYTF. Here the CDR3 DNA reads TGTGCCAGCAGCCAAGATTTAAAGGGCTCTTTTGGCTACACCTTC.